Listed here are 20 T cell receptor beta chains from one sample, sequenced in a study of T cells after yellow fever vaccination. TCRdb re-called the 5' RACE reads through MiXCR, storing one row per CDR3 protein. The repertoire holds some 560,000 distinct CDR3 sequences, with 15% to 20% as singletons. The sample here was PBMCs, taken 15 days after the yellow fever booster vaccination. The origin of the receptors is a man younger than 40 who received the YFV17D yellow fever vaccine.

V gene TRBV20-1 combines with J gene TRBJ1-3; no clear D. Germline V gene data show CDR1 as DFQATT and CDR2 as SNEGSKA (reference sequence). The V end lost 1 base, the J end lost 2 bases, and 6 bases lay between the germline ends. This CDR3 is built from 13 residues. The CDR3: CSARVTAGNTIYF. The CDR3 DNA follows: TGCAGTGCTAGAGTCACTGCTGGAAACACCATATATTTT.

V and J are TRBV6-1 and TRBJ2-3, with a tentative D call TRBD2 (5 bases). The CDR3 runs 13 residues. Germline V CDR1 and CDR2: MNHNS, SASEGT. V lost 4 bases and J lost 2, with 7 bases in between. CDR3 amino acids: CASSGLATDTQYF. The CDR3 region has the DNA TGTGCCAGCAGTGGTCTAGCCACAGATACGCAGTATTTT.

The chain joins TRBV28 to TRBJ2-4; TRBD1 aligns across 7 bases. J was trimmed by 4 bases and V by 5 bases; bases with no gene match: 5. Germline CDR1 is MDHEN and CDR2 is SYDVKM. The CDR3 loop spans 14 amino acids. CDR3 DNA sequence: TGTGCCAGCAGTATGGGACAGATAAAAAACATTCAGTACTTC. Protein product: CASSMGQIKNIQYF.

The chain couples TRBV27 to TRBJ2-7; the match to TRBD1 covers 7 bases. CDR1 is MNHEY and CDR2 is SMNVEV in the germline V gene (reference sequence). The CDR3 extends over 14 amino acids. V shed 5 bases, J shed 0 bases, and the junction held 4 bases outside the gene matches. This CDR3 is CASSPTGYSYEQYF. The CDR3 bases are TGTGCCAGCAGTCCGACAGGGTACTCCTACGAGCAGTACTTC.

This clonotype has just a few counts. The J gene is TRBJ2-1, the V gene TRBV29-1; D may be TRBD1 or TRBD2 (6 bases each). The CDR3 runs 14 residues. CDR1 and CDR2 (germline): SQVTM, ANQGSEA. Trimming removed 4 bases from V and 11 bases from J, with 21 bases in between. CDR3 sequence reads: CSVVGRGLGLKQFF. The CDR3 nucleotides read TGCAGCGTTGTGGGCAGGGGACTGGGACTGAAGCAGTTCTTC.

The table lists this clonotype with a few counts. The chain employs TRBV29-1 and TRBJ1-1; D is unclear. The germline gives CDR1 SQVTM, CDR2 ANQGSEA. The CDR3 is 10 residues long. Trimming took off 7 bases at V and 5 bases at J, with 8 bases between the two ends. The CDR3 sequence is CSGSYTEAFF. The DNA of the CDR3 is TGCAGCGGCAGTTATACTGAAGCTTTCTTT.

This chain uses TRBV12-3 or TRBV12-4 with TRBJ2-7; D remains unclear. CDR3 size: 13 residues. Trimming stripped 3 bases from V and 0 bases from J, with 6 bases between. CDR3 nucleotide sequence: TGTGCCAGCAGTTTTAGGAACTCCTACGAGCAGTACTTC. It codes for CASSFRNSYEQYF.

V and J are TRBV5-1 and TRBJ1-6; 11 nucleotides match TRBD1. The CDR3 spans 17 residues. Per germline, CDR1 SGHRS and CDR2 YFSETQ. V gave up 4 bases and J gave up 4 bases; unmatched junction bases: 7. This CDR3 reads CASSLDGTGGYNSPLHF. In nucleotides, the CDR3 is TGCGCCAGCAGCCTGGACGGGACAGGGGGGTATAATTCACCCCTCCACTTT.

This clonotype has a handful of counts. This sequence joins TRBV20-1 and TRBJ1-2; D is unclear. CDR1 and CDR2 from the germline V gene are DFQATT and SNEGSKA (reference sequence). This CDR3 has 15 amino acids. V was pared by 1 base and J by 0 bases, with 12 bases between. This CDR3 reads CSARVGSNSNYGYTF. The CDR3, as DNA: TGCAGTGCTAGAGTAGGGAGTAATTCTAACTATGGCTACACCTTC.

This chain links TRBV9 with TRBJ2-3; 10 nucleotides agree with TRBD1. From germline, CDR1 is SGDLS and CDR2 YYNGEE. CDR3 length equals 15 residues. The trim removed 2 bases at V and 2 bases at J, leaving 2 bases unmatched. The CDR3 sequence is CASSVGQGPTDTQYF. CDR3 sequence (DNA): TGTGCCAGCAGCGTGGGACAGGGGCCCACAGATACGCAGTATTTT.

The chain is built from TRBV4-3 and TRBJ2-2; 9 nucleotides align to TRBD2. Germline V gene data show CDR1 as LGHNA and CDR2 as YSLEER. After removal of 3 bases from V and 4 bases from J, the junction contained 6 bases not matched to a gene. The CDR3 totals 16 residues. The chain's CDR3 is CASSQIAGDLTGELFF. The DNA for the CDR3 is TGCGCCAGCAGCCAGATAGCGGGAGATCTCACCGGGGAGCTGTTTTTT.

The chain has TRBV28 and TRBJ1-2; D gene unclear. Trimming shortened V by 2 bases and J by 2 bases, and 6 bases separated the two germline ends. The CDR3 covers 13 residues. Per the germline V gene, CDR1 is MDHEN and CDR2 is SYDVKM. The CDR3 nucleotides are TGTGCCAGCAGTTTAGCGCCCAACTATGGCTACACCTTC. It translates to CASSLAPNYGYTF.

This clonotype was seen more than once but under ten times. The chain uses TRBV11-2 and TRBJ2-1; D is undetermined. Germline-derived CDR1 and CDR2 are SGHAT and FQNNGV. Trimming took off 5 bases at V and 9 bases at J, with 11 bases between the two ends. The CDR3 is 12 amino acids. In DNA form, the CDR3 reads TGTGCCAGCAGCCTAGGCAAGGTTGAGCAGTTCTTC. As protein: CASSLGKVEQFF.

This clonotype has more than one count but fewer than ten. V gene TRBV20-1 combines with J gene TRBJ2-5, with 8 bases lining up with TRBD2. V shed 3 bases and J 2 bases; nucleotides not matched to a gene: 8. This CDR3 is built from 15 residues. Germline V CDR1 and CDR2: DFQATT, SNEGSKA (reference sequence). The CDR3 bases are TGCAGTGCTAGCGTCCCGGGAGGGCCTCAAGAGACCCAGTACTTC. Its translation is CSASVPGGPQETQYF.

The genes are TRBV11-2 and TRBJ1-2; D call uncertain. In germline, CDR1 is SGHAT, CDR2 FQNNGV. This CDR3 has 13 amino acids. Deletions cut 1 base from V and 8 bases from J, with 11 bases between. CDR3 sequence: CASSLGALGGYTF. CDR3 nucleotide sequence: TGTGCCAGCAGCTTAGGGGCCCTTGGGGGCTACACCTTC.

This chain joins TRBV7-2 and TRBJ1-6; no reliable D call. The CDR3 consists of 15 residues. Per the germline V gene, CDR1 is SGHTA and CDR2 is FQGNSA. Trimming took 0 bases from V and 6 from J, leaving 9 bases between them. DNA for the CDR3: TGTGCCAGCAGCTTAGCGTCCCAGCCTAATTCACCCCTCCACTTT. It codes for CASSLASQPNSPLHF.

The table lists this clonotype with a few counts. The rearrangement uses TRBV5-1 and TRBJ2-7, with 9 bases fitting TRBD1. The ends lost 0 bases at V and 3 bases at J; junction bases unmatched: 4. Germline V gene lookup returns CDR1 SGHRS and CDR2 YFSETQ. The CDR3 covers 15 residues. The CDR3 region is CASSLAPTGGYEQYF. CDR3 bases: TGCGCCAGCAGCTTGGCTCCGACAGGGGGCTACGAGCAGTACTTC.

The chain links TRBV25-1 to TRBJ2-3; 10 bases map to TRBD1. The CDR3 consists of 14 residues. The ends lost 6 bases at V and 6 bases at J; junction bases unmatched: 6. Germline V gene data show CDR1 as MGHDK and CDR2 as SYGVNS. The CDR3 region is CASRETGGVDTQYF. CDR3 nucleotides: TGTGCCAGCAGGGAGACAGGGGGCGTGGATACGCAGTATTTT.

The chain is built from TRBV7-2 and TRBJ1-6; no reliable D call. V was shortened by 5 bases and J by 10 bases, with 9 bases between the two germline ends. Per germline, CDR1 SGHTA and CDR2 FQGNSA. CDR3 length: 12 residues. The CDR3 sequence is CASSPRGSPLHF. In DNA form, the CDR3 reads TGTGCCAGCAGCCCCCGCGGGTCACCCCTCCACTTT.

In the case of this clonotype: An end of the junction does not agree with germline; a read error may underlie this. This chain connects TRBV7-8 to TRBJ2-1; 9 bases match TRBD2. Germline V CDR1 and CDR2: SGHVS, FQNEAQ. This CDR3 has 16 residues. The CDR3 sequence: CTSRHEGTSSFYEQFF. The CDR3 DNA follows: TGTACCAGCAGACACGAGGGGACTAGCTCGTTCTATGAGCAGTTCTTC.